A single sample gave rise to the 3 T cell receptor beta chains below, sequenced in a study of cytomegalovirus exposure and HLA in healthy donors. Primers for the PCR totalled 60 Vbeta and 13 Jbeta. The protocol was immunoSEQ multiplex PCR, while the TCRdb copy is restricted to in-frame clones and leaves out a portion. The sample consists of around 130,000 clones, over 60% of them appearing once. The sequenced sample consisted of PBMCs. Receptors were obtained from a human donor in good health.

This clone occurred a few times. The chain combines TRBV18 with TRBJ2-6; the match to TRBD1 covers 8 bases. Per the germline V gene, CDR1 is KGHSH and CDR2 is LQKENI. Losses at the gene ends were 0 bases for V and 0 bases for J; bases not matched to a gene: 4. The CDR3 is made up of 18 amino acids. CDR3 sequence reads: CASSPPDRGPSGANVLTF. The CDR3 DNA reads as TGTGCCAGCTCACCACCCGACAGGGGTCCCTCTGGGGCCAACGTCCTGACTTTC.

DNA of the CDR3: TGCGCCAGCAGACCAGGCACGACTAATGAAAAACTGTTTTTT. Its protein is CASRPGTTNEKLFF. The genes are TRBV5-1 and TRBJ1-4; no reliable D call. This CDR3 is built from 14 residues. V gave up 5 bases and J gave up 2 bases, with 10 bases separating them. Germline CDR1 and CDR2: SGHRS and YFSETQ.

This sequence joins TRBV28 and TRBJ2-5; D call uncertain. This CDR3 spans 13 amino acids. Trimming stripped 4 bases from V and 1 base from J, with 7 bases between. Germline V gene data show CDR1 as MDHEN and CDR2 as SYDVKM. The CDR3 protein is CASSYYSQETQYF. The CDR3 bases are TGTGCCAGCAGTTACTATTCCCAAGAGACCCAGTACTTC. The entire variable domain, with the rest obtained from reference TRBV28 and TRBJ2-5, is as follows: DVKVTQSSRYLVKRTGEKVFLECVQDMDHENMFWYRQDPGLGLRLIYFSYDVKMKEKGDIPEGYSVSREKKERFSLILESASTNQTSMYLCASSYYSQETQYFGPGTRLLVL.